This T cell receptor beta chain was documented in a study of blood T cells in healthy people across ages. The second PCR ran about 6 to 12 cycles with a sample-barcoded 5' primer and J-beta primers. TCRdb called the 5' RACE reads again in MiXCR, with one record for every CDR3 protein. The sample contains some 690,000 distinct CDR3 sequences, approximately 21% of which appear only once. On this clonotype itself: Antigen specificity is unknown.

Study results and limitations: TCR beta diversity was tightly associated with the proportion of naive T cells.

This CDR3 comprises 13 residues. The ends were cut back, 3 bases at V and 3 bases at J, with 8 bases in the middle. Germline lookup yields CDR1 DFQATT and CDR2 SNEGSKA (reference sequence). This chain links TRBV20-1 with TRBJ1-4; no definite D call. This clonotype was obtained from a man in his 70s in good health. The specimen sequenced was blood. DNA for the CDR3: TGCAGTGCTAGTTCTGGGGCTAATGAAAAACTGTTTTTT. Residues: CSASSGANEKLFF.